Listed here are 14 T cell receptor beta chains from one sample, sequenced in a study of blood T cell repertoires in COVID-19. The protocol was immunoSEQ multiplex PCR, while the TCRdb copy is restricted to in-frame clones and leaves out a portion. The sample yields roughly 270,000 clones, roughly four fifths seen once. Sequencing was performed on PBMCs or T cells enriched from blood (not recorded which). These receptors were taken from a man aged 40-50 years who had been exposed to COVID-19.

Note on this clone: An end of the junction differs from the germline gene, which may be a read error. This chain links TRBV13 with TRBJ2-7; TRBD2 agrees at 12 bases. The germline V gene encodes CDR1 PRHDT and CDR2 FYEKMQ (reference sequence). The CDR3 has 14 residues. CDR3 bases: TGTGCCAGCAGCTTACGGTCTAGCGGGAGGGCCGAGGACTTC. Translation: CASSLRSSGRAEDF.

Comment on this clone: The junction differs from germline at one of its ends, possibly a read error. This chain uses TRBV5-6 with TRBJ2-7, with a tentative D call TRBD1 (5 bases). The V gene's germline CDR1 is SGHDT and CDR2 YYEEEE. This CDR3 region has 13 residues. The CDR3 bases are TGTGCCAGCGGACACGGCAGCTCCTATGAGCAGTACTTC. Translated: CASGHGSSYEQYF.

This sequence joins TRBV7-3 and TRBJ2-3; D is possibly TRBD2 (5 bases). Trimming shortened V by 5 bases and J by 4 bases, and 13 bases separated the two germline ends. This CDR3 spans 14 amino acids. Germline V gives CDR1 SGHTA, CDR2 FQGTGA. DNA for the CDR3: TGTGCCAGCAGCCCCCATAGCGCCCCAGATACGCAGTATTTT. It is translated as CASSPHSAPDTQYF. Using reference TRBV7-3 and TRBJ2-3 for the parts outside the CDR3, the full variable domain is GAGVSQTPSNKVTEKGKYVELRCDPISGHTALYWYRQSLGQGPEFLIYFQGTGAADDSGLPNDRFFAVRPEGSVSTLKIQRTERGDSAVYLCASSPHSAPDTQYFGPGTRLTVL.

The CDR3 region is CASSLGRSVRTSGRYEQYF. The DNA for the CDR3 is TGCGCCAGCAGCTTGGGGCGGTCTGTTAGGACTAGCGGGAGGTACGAGCAGTACTTC. The gene calls are TRBV5-1 and TRBJ2-7, with TRBD2 matching 14 bases. V lost 0 bases and J lost 4; bases outside the gene matches: 12. Germline V CDR1 and CDR2: SGHRS, YFSETQ. The CDR3 is 19 residues long.

The chain has TRBV5-8 and TRBJ2-1; 13 positions match TRBD2. The J segment lost 9 bases and the V segment lost 0 bases, leaving 6 bases of the junction unmatched. The CDR3 length is 16 residues. CDR1 is SGHTS, CDR2 YDEGEE, per germline. The CDR3 is CASSLGTLAGGGEQFF. DNA of the CDR3: TGTGCCAGCAGCTTGGGAACACTAGCGGGAGGGGGTGAGCAGTTCTTC.

This chain links TRBV7-2 with TRBJ1-5; no definite D call. V shed 1 base and J shed 9 bases, with 7 bases lying between them. CDR3 size: 12 residues. Germline assignment: CDR1 SGHTA and CDR2 FQGNSA. The CDR3 sequence is CASSLDFRPQHF. In nucleotides, the CDR3 is TGTGCCAGCAGCTTAGATTTTCGGCCCCAGCATTTT. Full variable domain (remainder filled in from reference TRBV7-2 and TRBJ1-5): GAGVSQSPSNKVTEKGKDVELRCDPISGHTALYWYRQSLGQGLEFLIYFQGNSAPDKSGLPSDRFSAERTGGSVSTLTIQRTQQEDSAVYLCASSLDFRPQHFGDGTRLSIL.

V gene TRBV7-9 combines with J gene TRBJ2-3; D unclear. Germline assignment: CDR1 SEHNR and CDR2 FQNEAQ (reference sequence). The V end lost 7 bases, the J end lost 6 bases, and 8 bases lay between the germline ends. The CDR3 consists of 11 residues. In nucleotides, the CDR3 is TGTGCCAGCACCCCTATTGATACGCAGTATTTT. Translating gives CASTPIDTQYF.

V gene TRBV15 combines with J gene TRBJ1-3; D not certain. Germline CDR1 LNHNV, CDR2 YYDKDF (reference sequence). V dropped 7 bases and J dropped 4 bases, with 14 bases sitting between them. The CDR3 spans 14 residues. DNA for the CDR3: TGTGCCACCACGACTACCCAGACCGGAAACACCATATATTTT. Its protein is CATTTTQTGNTIYF.

The V and J genes are TRBV20-1 and TRBJ2-1; no clear D. The CDR3 has 10 residues. Germline assignment: CDR1 DFQATT and CDR2 SNEGSKA (reference sequence). V lost 6 bases, J lost 8 bases, and 8 bases lay in between. The CDR3 DNA follows: TGCAGTGCCAAGTCGGATGAGCAGTTCTTC. Amino acid sequence: CSAKSDEQFF.

The gene calls are TRBV30 and TRBJ2-4; D possibly corresponds to TRBD2 (5 bases). Per the germline V gene, CDR1 is GTSNPN and CDR2 is SVGIG (reference sequence). The V end lost 5 bases, the J end lost 6 bases, and 14 bases lay between the germline ends. The CDR3 extends over 13 amino acids. In DNA, the CDR3 is TGTGCCTGGGGTGCGATAGCGAGAAACATTCAGTACTTC. This codes for CAWGAIARNIQYF.

The CDR3 DNA follows: TGTGCCAGCAACCGCAGGGAGGACGAAAAACTGTTTTTT. Its protein product is CASNRREDEKLFF. The chain has TRBV2 and TRBJ1-4, with a tentative D call TRBD1 (5 bases). CDR3 length: 13 amino acids. The ends were cut back, 7 bases at V and 8 bases at J, with 14 bases in the middle. Germline CDR1 is SNHLY and CDR2 is FYNNEI.

The chain combines TRBV19 with TRBJ2-3, with 7 bases matching TRBD1. The junction had 5 bases not matched to a gene; V was cut back by 5 bases and J by 0 bases. The germline V gene encodes CDR1 LNHDA and CDR2 SQIVND (reference sequence). The CDR3 runs to 15 residues. CDR3 coding DNA: TGTGCCAGTAGTTTTGACAGGGTTAGCACAGATACGCAGTATTTT. It encodes CASSFDRVSTDTQYF.

This clone was found many times. The chain combines TRBV6-1 with TRBJ2-7; possible D gene TRBD1, 6 bases. Germline CDR1 reads MNHNS; CDR2 reads SASEGT. The CDR3 extends over 15 amino acids. V dropped 2 bases and J dropped 3 bases, with 14 bases sitting between them. The CDR3 DNA reads as TGTGCCAGCAGTGAAAGGGTCAGGGGTGGCTACGAGCAGTACTTC. It is translated as CASSERVRGGYEQYF.

The chain couples TRBV3-1 (or the pseudogene TRBV3-2) to TRBJ2-5; D ambiguous. V was clipped by 1 base and J by 4 bases, with 10 bases between them. The CDR3 runs to 14 residues. CDR1 is LGHDT, CDR2 YNNKEL, per germline (reference sequence). This CDR3 is CASSQVRGSETQYF. As DNA, the CDR3 is TGTGCCAGCAGCCAAGTCCGAGGTTCAGAGACCCAGTACTTC.